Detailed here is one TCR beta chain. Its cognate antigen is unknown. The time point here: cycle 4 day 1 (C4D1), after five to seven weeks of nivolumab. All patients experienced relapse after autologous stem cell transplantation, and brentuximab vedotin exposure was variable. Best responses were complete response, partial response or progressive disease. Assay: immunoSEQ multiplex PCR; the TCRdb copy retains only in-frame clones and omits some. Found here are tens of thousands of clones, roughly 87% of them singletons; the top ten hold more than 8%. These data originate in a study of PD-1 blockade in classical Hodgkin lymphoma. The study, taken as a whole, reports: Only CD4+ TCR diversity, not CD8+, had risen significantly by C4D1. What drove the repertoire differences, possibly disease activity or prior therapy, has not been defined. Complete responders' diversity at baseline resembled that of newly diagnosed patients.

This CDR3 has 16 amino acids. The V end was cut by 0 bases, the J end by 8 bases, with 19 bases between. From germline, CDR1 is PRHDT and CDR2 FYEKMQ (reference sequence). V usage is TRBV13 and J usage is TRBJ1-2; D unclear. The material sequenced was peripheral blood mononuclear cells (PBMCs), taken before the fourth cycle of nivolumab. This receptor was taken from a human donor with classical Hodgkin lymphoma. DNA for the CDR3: TGTGCCAGCAGCTTAGGCCTAACAGTCCCCGGGCGAGGCTACACCTTC. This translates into CASSLGLTVPGRGYTF.